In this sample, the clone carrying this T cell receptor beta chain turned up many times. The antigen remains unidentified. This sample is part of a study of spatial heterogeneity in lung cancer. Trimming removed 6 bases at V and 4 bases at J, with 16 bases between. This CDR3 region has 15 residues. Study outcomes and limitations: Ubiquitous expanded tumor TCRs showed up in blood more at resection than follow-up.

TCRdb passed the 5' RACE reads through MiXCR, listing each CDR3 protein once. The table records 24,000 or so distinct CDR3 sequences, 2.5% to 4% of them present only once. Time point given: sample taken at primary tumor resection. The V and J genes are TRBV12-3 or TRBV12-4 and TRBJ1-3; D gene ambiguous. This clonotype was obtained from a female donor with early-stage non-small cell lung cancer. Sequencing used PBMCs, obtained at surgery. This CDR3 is CASSYRGSRGNTIYF. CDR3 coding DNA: TGTGCCAGCAGCTATCGCGGCAGCCGAGGAAACACCATATATTTT.